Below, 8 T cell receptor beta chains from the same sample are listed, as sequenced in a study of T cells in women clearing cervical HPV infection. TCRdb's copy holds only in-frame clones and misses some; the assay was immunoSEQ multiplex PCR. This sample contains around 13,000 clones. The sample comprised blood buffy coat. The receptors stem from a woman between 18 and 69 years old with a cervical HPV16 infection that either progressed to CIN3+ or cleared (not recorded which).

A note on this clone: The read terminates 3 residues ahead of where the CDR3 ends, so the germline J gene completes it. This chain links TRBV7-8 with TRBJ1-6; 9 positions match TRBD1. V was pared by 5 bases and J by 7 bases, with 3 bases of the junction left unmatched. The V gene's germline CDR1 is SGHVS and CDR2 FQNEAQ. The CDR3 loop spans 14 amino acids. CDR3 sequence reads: CASSTTGGNSPLHF. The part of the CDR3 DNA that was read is TGTGCCAGCAGCACGACAGGGGGGAATTCACCC.

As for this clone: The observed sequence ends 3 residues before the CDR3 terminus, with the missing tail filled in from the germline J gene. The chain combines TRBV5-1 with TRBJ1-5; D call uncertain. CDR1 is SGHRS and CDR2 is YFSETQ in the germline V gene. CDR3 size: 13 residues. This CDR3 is CASSLGLDAPQHF. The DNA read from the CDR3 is TGCGCCAGCAGCTTGGGGCTCGATGCACCC.

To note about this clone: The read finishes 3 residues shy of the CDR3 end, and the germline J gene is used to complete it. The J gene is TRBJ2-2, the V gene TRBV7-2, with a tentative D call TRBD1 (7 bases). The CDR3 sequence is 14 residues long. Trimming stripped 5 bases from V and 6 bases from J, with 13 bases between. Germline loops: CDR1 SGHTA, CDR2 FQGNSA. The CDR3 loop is CASSGQVAAGELFF. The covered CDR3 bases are TGTGCCAGCAGCGGACAGGTAGCGGCCGGGGAG.

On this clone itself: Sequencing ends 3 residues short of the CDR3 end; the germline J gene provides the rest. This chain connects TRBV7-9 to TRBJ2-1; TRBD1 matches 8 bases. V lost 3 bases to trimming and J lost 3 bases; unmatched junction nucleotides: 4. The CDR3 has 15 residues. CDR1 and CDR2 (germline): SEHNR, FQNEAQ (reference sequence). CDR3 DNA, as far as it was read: TGTGCCAGCAGCTTGAGGGGACAGGTCTACAATGAG. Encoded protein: CASSLRGQVYNE. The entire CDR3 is CASSLRGQVYNEQFF.

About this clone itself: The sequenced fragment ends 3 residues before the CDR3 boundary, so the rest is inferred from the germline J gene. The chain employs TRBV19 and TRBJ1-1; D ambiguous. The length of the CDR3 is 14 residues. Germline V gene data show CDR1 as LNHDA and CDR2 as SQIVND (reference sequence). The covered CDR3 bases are TGTGCCAGTACCGGCGAGGCGGGTCATCCCATT. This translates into CASTGEAGHPI. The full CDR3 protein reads CASTGEAGHPIAFF.

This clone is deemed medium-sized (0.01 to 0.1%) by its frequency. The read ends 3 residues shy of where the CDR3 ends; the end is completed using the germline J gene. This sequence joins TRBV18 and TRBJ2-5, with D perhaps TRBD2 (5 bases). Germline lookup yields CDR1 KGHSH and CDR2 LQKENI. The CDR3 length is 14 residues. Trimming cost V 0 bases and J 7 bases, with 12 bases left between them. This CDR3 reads CASSPPGEFGTQYF. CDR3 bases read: TGTGCCAGCTCACCACCCGGGGAATTTGGGACC.

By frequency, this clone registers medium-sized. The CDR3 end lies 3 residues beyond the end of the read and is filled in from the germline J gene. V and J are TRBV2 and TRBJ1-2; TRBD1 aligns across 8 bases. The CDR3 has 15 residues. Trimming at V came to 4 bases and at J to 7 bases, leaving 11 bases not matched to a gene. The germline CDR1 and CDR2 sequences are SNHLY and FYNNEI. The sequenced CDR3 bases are TGTGCCAGCAGTGTGGGCACATGGACAGGGACTGGC. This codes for CASSVGTWTGTG. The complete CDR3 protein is CASSVGTWTGTGYTF.

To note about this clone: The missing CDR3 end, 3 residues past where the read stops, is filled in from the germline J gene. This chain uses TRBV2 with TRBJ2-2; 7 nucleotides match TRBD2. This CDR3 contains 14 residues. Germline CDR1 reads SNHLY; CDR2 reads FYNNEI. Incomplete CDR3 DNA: TGTGCCAGCACGCGGGGGTTTCGCAATGAAAAG. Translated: CASTRGFRNEK. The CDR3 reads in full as CASTRGFRNEKLFF. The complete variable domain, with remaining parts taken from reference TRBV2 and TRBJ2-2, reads EPEVTQTPSHQVTQMGQEVILRCVPISNHLYFYWYRQILGQKVEFLVSFYNNEISEKSEIFDDQFSVERPDGSNFTLKIRSTKLEDSAMYFCASTRGFRNEKLFFGEGSRLTVL.